Below are 27 T cell receptor beta chains sequenced from a single sample in a study of blood T cell repertoires in COVID-19. Clones were read by immunoSEQ multiplex PCR, and TCRdb kept only the in-frame ones, dropping some. Of about 120,000 clones listed, 85% are singletons. Sequences were obtained from peripheral blood. Every receptor here comes from a man between 60 and 75 years old with acute or convalescent COVID-19.

The chain uses TRBV4-3 and TRBJ2-3, with unresolved D. The CDR3 totals 14 residues. Germline V lookup: CDR1 LGHNA, CDR2 YSLEER. Trimming cost V 0 bases and J 1 base, with 5 bases left between them. The CDR3 nucleotides are TGCGCCAGCAGCCAAGACGCGGGCACAGATACGCAGTATTTT. Protein sequence: CASSQDAGTDTQYF.

The V gene is TRBV5-1, the J gene TRBJ1-1, with 10 bases that match TRBD1. J gave up 1 base and V 4 bases, and 4 bases lay outside the gene matches. CDR3 length: 15 amino acids. The V gene's germline CDR1 is SGHRS and CDR2 YFSETQ. The CDR3 protein is CASSRGQGSNTEAFF. CDR3 DNA: TGCGCCAGCAGCAGGGGACAGGGGTCGAACACTGAAGCTTTCTTT.

The chain uses TRBV10-3 and TRBJ1-5; maybe TRBD1 (6 bases). The CDR3 has 16 residues. Germline V gene data show CDR1 as ENHRY and CDR2 as SYGVKD. Trimming took off 5 bases at V and 1 base at J, with 15 bases between the two ends. The CDR3 DNA is TGTGCCATCAGTCCGGACAGCCGCACGAGCAATCAGCCCCAGCATTTT. This encodes CAISPDSRTSNQPQHF.

This sequence joins TRBV28 and TRBJ2-7, with D possibly being TRBD2 (6 bases). The V gene's germline CDR1 is MDHEN and CDR2 SYDVKM. The CDR3 has 13 amino acids. With 3 bases removed from V and 7 bases from J, the gap between germline ends came to 13 bases. The CDR3 sequence: CASSLDEAGEQYF. CDR3 nucleotide sequence: TGTGCCAGCAGTTTGGACGAAGCGGGTGAGCAGTACTTC. The variable domain in full, with the rest retrieved from reference TRBV28 and TRBJ2-7, is DVKVTQSSRYLVKRTGEKVFLECVQDMDHENMFWYRQDPGLGLRLIYFSYDVKMKEKGDIPEGYSVSREKKERFSLILESASTNQTSMYLCASSLDEAGEQYFGPGTRLTVT.

V gene TRBV28 combines with J gene TRBJ1-1; D possibly corresponds to TRBD1 (5 bases). V shed 3 bases and J shed 10 bases, with 12 bases lying between them. The length of the CDR3 is 12 residues. Germline V gene data show CDR1 as MDHEN and CDR2 as SYDVKM. CDR3 amino acids: CASSLPQGGAFF. The DNA for the CDR3 is TGTGCCAGCAGTTTGCCCCAGGGTGGAGCTTTCTTT.

This clone was observed once. This rearrangement joins TRBV28 to TRBJ2-5; D remains unclear. Trimming pared 6 bases from V and 5 bases from J, leaving 4 bases between. This CDR3 region has 10 residues. Germline V gene sequence: CDR1 MDHEN, CDR2 SYDVKM. DNA of the CDR3: TGTGCCAGCAGGCAGGAGACCCAGTACTTC. Translation: CASRQETQYF. Combining the CDR3 with reference TRBV28 and TRBJ2-5 gives the whole variable domain DVKVTQSSRYLVKRTGEKVFLECVQDMDHENMFWYRQDPGLGLRLIYFSYDVKMKEKGDIPEGYSVSREKKERFSLILESASTNQTSMYLCASRQETQYFGPGTRLLVL.

J is TRBJ2-7 and V is TRBV6-1; TRBD1 matches at 9 bases. CDR3 length equals 15 residues. Trimming removed 5 bases from V and 6 bases from J; junction bases left unmatched: 11. Germline values: CDR1 MNHNS, CDR2 SASEGT. CDR3 coding DNA: TGTGCCAGCAGTAAGCCAGGGACAGGGCCGGCCGAGCAGTACTTC. It translates to CASSKPGTGPAEQYF.

This chain connects TRBV2 to TRBJ1-6; TRBD1 is a possible D gene (6 bases). V was cut by 6 bases and J by 8 bases, with 14 bases left in between. The CDR3 contains 14 residues. CDR1 is SNHLY, CDR2 FYNNEI, per germline. CDR3 protein: CASRGAGIYSPLHF. DNA of the CDR3: TGTGCCAGCAGGGGGGCTGGGATCTATTCACCCCTCCACTTT.

The chain joins TRBV3-1 (or the pseudogene TRBV3-2) to TRBJ2-7; 7 nucleotides agree with TRBD2. J gave up 2 bases and V 1 base, and 5 bases lay outside the gene matches. The CDR3 loop spans 15 amino acids. Germline V gene data show CDR1 as LGHDT and CDR2 as YNNKEL (reference sequence). Written as DNA, the CDR3 is TGTGCCAGCAGCCAAGGATTCAGCGGGGCCTACGAGCAGTACTTC. Translated, it gives CASSQGFSGAYEQYF.

This chain links TRBV9 with TRBJ2-4, with 9 bases lining up with TRBD2. CDR1 and CDR2 (germline): SGDLS, YYNGEE. V lost 0 bases and J lost 2; bases outside the gene matches: 6. The CDR3 loop spans 17 amino acids. The CDR3 DNA follows: TGTGCCAGCAGCGTAGAAGTTAGCGGGAGTCCCAAAAACATTCAGTACTTC. This codes for CASSVEVSGSPKNIQYF.

This clone has a handful of counts. V is TRBV10-3 and J is TRBJ2-3; the match to TRBD2 covers 13 bases. The V and J ends lost 6 bases and 6 bases, in that order; junction bases with no gene match: 6. The CDR3 spans 15 residues. The V gene's germline CDR1 is ENHRY and CDR2 SYGVKD. The CDR3 DNA sequence: TGTGCCATCAGGGAGGGACTAGCGGGACCCGATACGCAGTATTTT. The encoded protein is CAIREGLAGPDTQYF.

This clone was recorded only once. This chain links TRBV14 with TRBJ2-2; no definite D call. In germline, CDR1 is SGHDN, CDR2 FVKESK. V was pared by 4 bases and J by 1 base, with 16 bases between. The CDR3 sequence is 17 residues long. The CDR3: CASSLRIGQQNTGELFF. CDR3 in DNA: TGTGCCAGCAGCCTCCGCATTGGGCAGCAGAACACCGGGGAGCTGTTTTTT.

The chain carries TRBV10-3 and TRBJ2-3, with 8 bases lining up with TRBD2. Germline trimming cut 6 bases from V and 1 base from J; bases unmatched to any gene: 3. This CDR3 is 14 amino acids long. Per the germline V gene, CDR1 is ENHRY and CDR2 is SYGVKD. The CDR3 region is CAIRFSGGTDTQYF. The CDR3 bases are TGTGCCATCAGATTTAGCGGGGGCACAGATACGCAGTATTTT.

V and J are TRBV6-2 or TRBV6-3 and TRBJ2-7, with 8 nucleotides matching TRBD1. V gave up 2 bases and J gave up 6 bases; unmatched junction bases: 15. The CDR3 is 17 amino acids. Germline assignment: CDR1 MNHEY and CDR2 SVGEGT. The CDR3 is CASSYGQGRRGGSEQYF. The CDR3 DNA reads TGTGCCAGCAGTTACGGACAGGGAAGGAGGGGTGGAAGCGAGCAGTACTTC.

The V and J genes are TRBV7-9 and TRBJ2-3; 10 nucleotides align to TRBD1. Germline V gene sequence: CDR1 SEHNR, CDR2 FQNEAQ (reference sequence). With 5 bases clipped from V and 1 base from J, the junction kept 9 bases outside the gene matches. This CDR3 spans 17 amino acids. The CDR3 reads CASSLPPGTGGTDTQYF. The CDR3 bases are TGTGCCAGCAGCCTACCCCCCGGGACAGGGGGCACAGATACGCAGTATTTT.

The chain employs TRBV6-1 and TRBJ2-7; 10 nucleotides line up with TRBD1. V was clipped by 0 bases and J by 2 bases; unmatched bases: 1. CDR3 length: 15 amino acids. Per germline, CDR1 MNHNS and CDR2 SASEGT. CDR3 DNA: TGTGCCAGCAGTGAAGCCGGGACAGGGGCCTACGAGCAGTACTTC. This gives the protein CASSEAGTGAYEQYF.

The CDR3 is CASSLEGGYGYTF. The CDR3 region has the DNA TGTGCCAGCAGCTTAGAAGGGGGCTATGGCTACACCTTC. The chain joins TRBV5-4 to TRBJ1-2; D is possibly TRBD1 (6 bases). This CDR3 has 13 amino acids. Trimming took off 2 bases at V and 4 bases at J, with 9 bases between the two ends. Germline V gene data show CDR1 as SGHNT and CDR2 as YYREEE (reference sequence).

This clone has a handful of counts. This same CDR3 is encoded by further DNA sequences in the sample. V and J are TRBV7-2 and TRBJ2-3; 10 bases line up with TRBD1. This CDR3 is 15 amino acids long. Germline CDR1 SGHTA, CDR2 FQGNSA. The junction had 4 bases not matched to a gene; V was cut back by 4 bases and J by 3 bases. The CDR3 DNA is TGTGCCAGCAGCTCAGACAGGGGGCGTACAGATACGCAGTATTTT. This encodes CASSSDRGRTDTQYF.

V gene TRBV7-2 combines with J gene TRBJ2-7; TRBD1 matches 8 bases. Trimming at V came to 0 bases and at J to 3 bases, leaving 7 bases not matched to a gene. CDR1 and CDR2 from the germline V gene are SGHTA and FQGNSA. CDR3 length equals 16 residues. The CDR3: CASSLASRDRNYEQYF. The DNA for the CDR3 is TGTGCCAGCAGCTTAGCTTCTCGGGACAGGAACTACGAGCAGTACTTC.

The chain carries TRBV7-6 and TRBJ2-3; D may be TRBD1 (7 bases). The germline CDR1 and CDR2 sequences are SGHVS and FNYEAQ. The CDR3 contains 16 residues. V was trimmed by 5 bases and J by 5 bases, leaving 20 bases between them. In nucleotides, the CDR3 is TGTGCCAGCAGCCCCACCGGAGGGGGCCTGGTAGATACGCAGTATTTT. Its translation: CASSPTGGGLVDTQYF.

This chain joins TRBV2 and TRBJ2-7; 9 bases align to TRBD2. V was pared by 6 bases and J by 2 bases, with 5 bases of the junction left unmatched. Looked up from germline, CDR1 is SNHLY and CDR2 is FYNNEI. This CDR3 comprises 14 residues. The CDR3 reads CASRPGLAAYEQYF. The CDR3 DNA follows: TGTGCCAGCAGGCCGGGACTAGCCGCCTACGAGCAGTACTTC.

The chain is built from TRBV6-5 and TRBJ2-2; D perhaps matches TRBD1 (6 bases). Trimming took 6 bases from V and 5 from J, leaving 16 bases between them. The CDR3 is 15 amino acids. The germline gives CDR1 MNHEY, CDR2 SVGAGI. DNA for the CDR3: TGTGCCAGCAGGAAAATCGATAGGGGGACCGGGGAGCTGTTTTTT. It specifies CASRKIDRGTGELFF.

The V and J genes are TRBV29-1 and TRBJ1-1; TRBD1 might be the D (5 bases). Germline V lookup: CDR1 SQVTM, CDR2 ANQGSEA. Trimming stripped 7 bases from V and 8 bases from J, with 17 bases between. The CDR3 covers 12 residues. The CDR3: CSAGGGLAEAFF. The CDR3 DNA follows: TGCAGCGCTGGGGGAGGGCTAGCCGAAGCTTTCTTT.

V gene TRBV27 combines with J gene TRBJ2-2, with D unresolved. This CDR3 region has 14 residues. The germline V gene encodes CDR1 MNHEY and CDR2 SMNVEV (reference sequence). Trimming pared 0 bases from V and 7 bases from J, leaving 9 bases between. CDR3 bases: TGTGCCAGCAGTTTATCGAAGGCAGGCGGGGAGCTGTTTTTT. Translated: CASSLSKAGGELFF.

The chain uses TRBV13 and TRBJ1-5; no clear D gene. CDR1 and CDR2 (germline): PRHDT, FYEKMQ (reference sequence). V gave up 3 bases and J gave up 2 bases, with 5 bases separating them. The CDR3 is 13 residues long. CDR3 region: CASSFGRNQPQHF. The CDR3 coding sequence is TGTGCCAGCAGCTTCGGTCGCAATCAGCCCCAGCATTTT.

The genes are TRBV13 and TRBJ2-7, with D maybe TRBD2 (6 bases). The germline CDR1 and CDR2 sequences are PRHDT and FYEKMQ (reference sequence). V gave up 4 bases and J gave up 3 bases, with 10 bases separating them. This CDR3 region has 13 residues. The chain's CDR3 is CASSYLGGYEQYF. Here the CDR3 DNA reads TGTGCCAGCAGCTACCTGGGGGGCTACGAGCAGTACTTC.

This sequence joins TRBV25-1 and TRBJ1-4; 8 positions agree with TRBD1. The CDR3 totals 16 residues. V lost 1 base, J lost 4 bases, and 5 bases stayed unmatched. Germline loops: CDR1 MGHDK, CDR2 SYGVNS. Here the CDR3 reads CASSELGQAFNEKLFF. In DNA, the CDR3 is TGTGCCAGCAGTGAATTGGGACAGGCATTTAATGAAAAACTGTTTTTT.